These T cell receptor beta chains were read from a single sample in a study of post-analysis software for immune sequencing data. A single record per CDR3 protein comes from TCRdb applying MiXCR to the PCR reads. There are a few hundred thousand distinct CDR3 sequences in the sample; around a third occur only once, and about 5.6% lies in the top ten. The sequencing sample was made of blood. The receptors here all came from a girl aged 2-17 years with multiple sclerosis. CDR3s include the opening cysteine and the closing phenylalanine or tryptophan. A D gene is named only where the DNA matches it firmly. Some rows have no size entry. The others give once, few or many, or a class for an expanded clone.

clone size,D gene,V gene,J gene,CDR3 protein,CDR3 DNA
NA,NA,TRBV20-1,TRBJ1-5,CSARGLGGGLSQPQHF,TGCAGTGCTAGAGGCCTCGGTGGGGGGCTGAGTCAGCCCCAGCATTTT
NA,TRBD1,TRBV7-2,TRBJ2-4,CASSGQGTKNIQYF,TGTGCCAGCAGCGGACAGGGAACCAAAAACATTCAGTACTTC
few,TRBD2,TRBV6-2/TRBV6-3,TRBJ2-1,CASSSRGAGGSYNEQFF,TGTGCCAGCAGTTCCCGTGGAGCGGGGGGCTCCTACAATGAGCAGTTCTTC
NA,NA,TRBV5-1,TRBJ2-4,CASSLVPGRDKNIQYF,TGCGCCAGCAGCTTGGTACCAGGGCGAGACAAAAACATTCAGTACTTC
NA,TRBD2,TRBV3-1,TRBJ2-3,CASSQTPLRLAGFSTDTQYF,TGTGCCAGCAGCCAGACCCCACTCAGACTAGCGGGGTTTAGCACAGATACGCAGTATTTT
NA,NA,TRBV7-9,TRBJ2-7,CASSLALGSEQYF,TGTGCCAGCAGCTTAGCTCTGGGGTCCGAGCAGTACTTC
NA,TRBD1,TRBV15,TRBJ2-1,CATGRDRQGDSNEQFF,TGTGCCACCGGCAGAGATCGACAGGGGGATTCCAATGAGCAGTTCTTC
NA,TRBD2,TRBV7-2,TRBJ2-7,CASSFNPTSGLYEQYF,TGTGCCAGCAGCTTCAACCCGACTAGCGGTCTCTACGAGCAGTACTTC
many,NA,TRBV4-1,TRBJ2-1,CASSQDAPGVGQFF,TGCGCCAGCAGCCAAGATGCCCCGGGAGTAGGGCAGTTCTTC
few,TRBD1,TRBV20-1,TRBJ1-1,CSAIGSDRGSAEAFF,TGCAGTGCCATAGGAAGTGACAGGGGGTCCGCTGAAGCTTTCTTT
NA,NA,TRBV29-1,TRBJ1-1,CSSSLNTEAFF,TGCAGCAGCTCACTGAACACTGAAGCTTTCTTT
NA,NA,TRBV5-1,TRBJ1-4,CASSPSSRANEKLFF,TGCGCCAGCAGCCCCTCGTCGAGGGCTAATGAAAAACTGTTTTTT
NA,TRBD2,TRBV9,TRBJ2-1,CASSGGTSGVEQFF,TGTGCCAGCAGCGGGGGGACTAGCGGGGTTGAGCAGTTCTTC
NA,TRBD2,TRBV27,TRBJ2-1,CASIPSGGASYNEQFF,TGTGCCAGCATCCCTAGCGGGGGGGCCTCCTACAATGAGCAGTTCTTC
NA,NA,TRBV7-2,TRBJ2-3,CASSLDSDTQYF,TGTGCCAGCAGCCTGGACTCAGATACGCAGTATTTT
NA,TRBD2,TRBV20-1,TRBJ2-3,CSARDSGGGNTQYF,TGCAGTGCTAGAGATAGCGGGGGGGGGAATACGCAGTATTTT
many,TRBD1,TRBV3-1,TRBJ2-7,CASSPTGGGYEQYF,TGTGCCAGCAGCCCGACAGGGGGCGGCTACGAGCAGTACTTC
NA,NA,TRBV15,TRBJ2-7,CATSSGRGRINEQYF,TGTGCCACCAGCAGTGGCCGGGGGAGGATCAACGAGCAGTACTTC
NA,NA,TRBV29-1,TRBJ1-1,CSVALSGGYTEAFF,TGCAGCGTTGCCCTAAGCGGGGGGTACACTGAAGCTTTCTTT
few,TRBD1,TRBV5-1,TRBJ1-2,CASSFFTGTVTDYGYTF,TGCGCCAGCAGCTTCTTTACCGGGACAGTAACTGACTATGGCTACACCTTC
NA,NA,TRBV29-1,TRBJ2-6,CSATFSHLGAGANVLTF,TGCAGCGCCACTTTTTCACACCTTGGGGCTGGGGCCAACGTCCTGACTTTC
few,NA,TRBV5-1,TRBJ1-2,CASSETANYGYTF,TGCGCCAGCAGCGAGACAGCCAATTATGGCTACACCTTC
many,TRBD1,TRBV20-1,TRBJ2-5,CSAQNSGQGETQYF,TGCAGTGCGCAAAACTCGGGACAGGGGGAGACCCAGTACTTC
many,NA,TRBV5-1,TRBJ2-3,CASSLAGTSTDTQYF,TGTGCCAGCAGCTTGGCCGGGACCAGCACAGATACGCAGTATTTT